The clone carrying this T cell receptor (beta chain) was observed a handful of times. This sample stems from a study of spatial heterogeneity in lung cancer. Time point given: sample taken at primary tumor resection. Samples were donated by 72 untreated early-stage non-small cell lung cancer patients. Researchers sequenced whole RNA taken from tumor, nontumor lung or frozen PBMC without sorting. One entry per CDR3 protein, called by TCRdb with MiXCR from the 5' RACE reads. The sample includes fewer than 40,000 distinct CDR3 sequences, 7.5% seen only once; the top ten take roughly 28%. CDR3 length equals 13 residues. Between the trimmed V and J ends, which lost 3 bases and 3 bases, there was a span of 9 bases. Per the germline V gene, CDR1 is SGDLS and CDR2 is YYNGEE.

The chain has TRBV9 and TRBJ1-1; D is unclear. Here the sequenced sample was PBMCs, taken at surgery. The receptor was derived from a male donor with early-stage non-small cell lung cancer. The CDR3 is CASSGLGDTEAFF. The CDR3 region has the DNA TGTGCCAGCAGCGGTCTTGGGGACACTGAAGCTTTCTTT.